The present TCR beta chain was sequenced within a study of shared clonotypes between healthy human individuals. To note about this clone: The target antigen is unknown.

Cells designated naive CD8 were CD45RO-negative and were positively selected for CCR7, with terminally differentiated effector memory CD45RA+ cells excluded. In germline, CDR1 is SGHKS, CDR2 YYEKEE (reference sequence). This CDR3 spans 17 amino acids. The junction had 7 bases not matched to a gene; V was cut back by 0 bases and J by 0 bases. Assay: immunoSEQ multiplex PCR; the TCRdb copy retains only in-frame clones and omits some. Of roughly 2,000,000 clones in the sample, 80% to 95% were seen once. Study results and limitations: Non-shared clonotypes had lower generation probabilities than clonotypes shared by all four sorted-subset donors. A handful of donors showed sharing of around 5.3% of naive CD4 clonotypes.

The chain recombines TRBV5-5 with TRBJ1-2; 8 positions agree with TRBD1. The source is a man between 18 and 29 years old in good health. Some clones in this sample may be carry-over from other donors' samples. Sequencing was carried out using naive CD8+ T cells from PBMCs. The CDR3 DNA is TGTGCCAGCAGCTTGGTCGCGACAGGGGACCCTAACTATGGCTACACCTTC. It codes for CASSLVATGDPNYGYTF.